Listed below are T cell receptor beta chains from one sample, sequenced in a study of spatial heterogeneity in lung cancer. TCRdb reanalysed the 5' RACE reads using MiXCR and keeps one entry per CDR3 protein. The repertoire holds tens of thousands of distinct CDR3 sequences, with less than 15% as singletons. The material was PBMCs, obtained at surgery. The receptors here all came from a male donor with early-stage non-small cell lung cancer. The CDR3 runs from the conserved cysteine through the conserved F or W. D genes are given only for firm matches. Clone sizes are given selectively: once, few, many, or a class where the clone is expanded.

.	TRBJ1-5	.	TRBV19	TGTGCCAGTAGTATGGTTGGAGGCAGTGGTCAGCCCCAGCATTTT	CASSMVGGSGQPQHF
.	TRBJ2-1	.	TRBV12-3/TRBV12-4	TGTGCCAGCAGTTTAGTCGGGCTAGCGGAGCAGTTCTTC	CASSLVGLAEQFF
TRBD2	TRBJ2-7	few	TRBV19	TGTGCCAGTAGTAGGGAGACTAGCGGAGCCTCCTACGAGCAGTACTTC	CASSRETSGASYEQYF
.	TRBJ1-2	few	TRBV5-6	TGTGCCAGCATGACAGTTAACTATGGCTACACCTTC	CASMTVNYGYTF
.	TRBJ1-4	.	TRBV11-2	TGTGCCAGCAGAACCCCAGGGGTAGAAAAACTGTTTTTT	CASRTPGVEKLFF
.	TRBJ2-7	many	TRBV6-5	TGTGCCAGCAGTTCCCTAGGAACAACCTACGAGCAGTACTTC	CASSSLGTTYEQYF
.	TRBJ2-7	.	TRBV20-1	TGCAGTGCTAGAGATCCGTACTGGTCCTACGAGCAGTACTTC	CSARDPYWSYEQYF
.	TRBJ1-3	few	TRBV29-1	TGCAGCGCTGGATACGCTGGAAACACCATATATTTT	CSAGYAGNTIYF
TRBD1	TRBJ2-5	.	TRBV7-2	TGTGCCAGCAGCTACGGACAGGTTACAGAGACCCAGTACTTC	CASSYGQVTETQYF
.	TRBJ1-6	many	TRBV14	TGTGCCAGCAGCCAAGAACGGGACTCACCCCTCCACTTT	CASSQERDSPLHF
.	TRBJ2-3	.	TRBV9	TGTGCCAGCAGCCGACTAGACGCTCGCACAGATACGCAGTATTTT	CASSRLDARTDTQYF
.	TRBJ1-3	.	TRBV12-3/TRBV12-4	TGTGCCAGCAGCACAGGGCTAGGTGGAAACACCATATATTTT	CASSTGLGGNTIYF
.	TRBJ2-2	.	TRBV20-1	TGCAGTGCTAGAGAACTCGGCAGGACGAACACCGGGGAGCTGTTTTTT	CSARELGRTNTGELFF
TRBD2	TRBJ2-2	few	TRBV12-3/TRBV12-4	TGTGCCAGCAGTTTCCGCGGGGGGACCGGGGAGCTGTTTTTT	CASSFRGGTGELFF
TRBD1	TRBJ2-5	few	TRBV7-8	TGTGCCAGCAGACGCAGGGGGTACCAAGAGACCCAGTACTTC	CASRRRGYQETQYF
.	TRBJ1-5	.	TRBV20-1	TGCAGTGCTAGAGGTCCCATGGGGTCTGGCGGGGATCAGCCCCAGCATTTT	CSARGPMGSGGDQPQHF
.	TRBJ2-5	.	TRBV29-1	TGCAGCGTTGAAGACCTAGGGCGGCCGGGCCAAGAGACCCAGTACTTC	CSVEDLGRPGQETQYF
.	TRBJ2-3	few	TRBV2	TGTGCCAGCAGTGGGACCCATTTCACAGATACGCAGTATTTT	CASSGTHFTDTQYF
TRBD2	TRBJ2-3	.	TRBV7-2	TGTGCCAGCAGCTCGCGACTAGCGGGGGGGCGCACAGATACGCAGTATTTT	CASSSRLAGGRTDTQYF
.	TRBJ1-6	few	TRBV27	TGTGCCAGCAGCCTACAGGGTAGCACCCTCCACTTT	CASSLQGSTLHF
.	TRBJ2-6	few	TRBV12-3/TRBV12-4	TGTGCCAGCAGTTTGGGAAGGGCCCTCTCTGGGGCCAACGTCCTGACTTTC	CASSLGRALSGANVLTF
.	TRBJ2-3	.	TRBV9	TGTGCCAGCAGCGTAGTTAGCGGAGGCACAGATACGCAGTATTTT	CASSVVSGGTDTQYF
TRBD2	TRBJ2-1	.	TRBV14	TGTGCCAGCAGCCAAGAGCTAGCGGACTACTACAATGAGCAGTTCTTC	CASSQELADYYNEQFF
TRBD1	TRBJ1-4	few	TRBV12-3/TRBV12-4	TGTGCCAGCAGTCACGGACAGGGCCGAACTAATGAAAAACTGTTTTTT	CASSHGQGRTNEKLFF
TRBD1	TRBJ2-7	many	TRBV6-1	TGTGCCAGCAGTGCACCGGACAGGGGTGCCTACGAGCAGTACTTC	CASSAPDRGAYEQYF
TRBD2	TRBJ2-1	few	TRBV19	TGTGCCAGTAGTGTGACTAGCGGGAGATCTGAGCAGTTCTTC	CASSVTSGRSEQFF
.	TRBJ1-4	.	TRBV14	TGTGCCAGCAGCCCGGGATGGGGGGCGGCTAATGAAAAACTGTTTTTT	CASSPGWGAANEKLFF
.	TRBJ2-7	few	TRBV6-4	TGTGCCAGCAGTGACCGGGACCACTCCTACGAGCAGTACTTC	CASSDRDHSYEQYF
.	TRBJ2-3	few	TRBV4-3	TGCGCCAGCAGCCAAGAAGCGGTCTCGACAGATACGCAGTATTTT	CASSQEAVSTDTQYF
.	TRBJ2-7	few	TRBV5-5	TGTGCCAGCAGCTACCGGGACTCACCTTACGAGCAGTACTTC	CASSYRDSPYEQYF
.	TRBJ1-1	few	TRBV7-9	TGTGCCAGCAGCTTAGCGCGAAATACTGAAGCTTTCTTT	CASSLARNTEAFF
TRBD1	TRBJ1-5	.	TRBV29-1	TGCAGCGTTGAAGTGGAGGGGGCGAATCAGCCCCAGCATTTT	CSVEVEGANQPQHF
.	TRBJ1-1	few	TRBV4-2	TGTGCCAGCAGCCAAGAGGCCTTGAACACTGAAGCTTTCTTT	CASSQEALNTEAFF
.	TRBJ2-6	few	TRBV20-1	TGCAGTGCCGTCGGATCTAGGACCGTGGCCGGGGCCAACGTCCTGACTTTC	CSAVGSRTVAGANVLTF
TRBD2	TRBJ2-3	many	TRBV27	TGTGCCAGCAGTTTAAGGAGTAGCGGGGGGGTACTAGATACGCAGTATTTT	CASSLRSSGGVLDTQYF
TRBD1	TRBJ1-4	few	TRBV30	TGTGCCTGGAGTACCGACAGGGTGGCAACTAATGAAAAACTGTTTTTT	CAWSTDRVATNEKLFF
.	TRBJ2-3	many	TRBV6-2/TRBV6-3	TGTGCCAGCAGCCCCCGGGGCGGGGGCGCAGATACGCAGTATTTT	CASSPRGGGADTQYF
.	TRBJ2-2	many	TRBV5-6	TGTGCCAGCAGTCCTTTCCGACTGTCGGCCACCGGGGAGCTGTTTTTT	CASSPFRLSATGELFF
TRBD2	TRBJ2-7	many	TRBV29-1	TGCAGCGTTGAATTCGGGGGAGGGTCCGAGCAGTACTTC	CSVEFGGGSEQYF
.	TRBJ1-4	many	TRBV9	TGTGCCAGCAGCGTAGCTGCGGTTGGACCGCTTCCGAATGAAAAACTGTTTTTT	CASSVAAVGPLPNEKLFF
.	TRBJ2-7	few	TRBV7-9	TGTGCCAGCAGCTTAGCGCAGGGGGGGATCGAGCAGTACTTC	CASSLAQGGIEQYF
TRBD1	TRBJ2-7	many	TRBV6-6	TGTGCCAGCAGTAACACAGGGGAGAAGTACTTC	CASSNTGEKYF
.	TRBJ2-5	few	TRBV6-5	TGTGCCAGCAGCTCCTCGTATCATTCGGGGGAGACCCAGTACTTC	CASSSSYHSGETQYF
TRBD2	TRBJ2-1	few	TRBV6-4	TGTGCCAGCAGTGTCCTAGCGGGGGACTACAATGAGCAGTTCTTC	CASSVLAGDYNEQFF
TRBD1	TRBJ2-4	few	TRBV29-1	TGCAGCGTTTCAGGGACAGCGCCGGCCAAAAACATTCAGTACTTC	CSVSGTAPAKNIQYF
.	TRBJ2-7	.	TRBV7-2	TGTGCCAGCAGCTTAAGTCACAGGAGCTCCTACGAGCAGTACTTC	CASSLSHRSSYEQYF
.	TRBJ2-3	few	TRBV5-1	TGCGCCAGCAGCTCCACCCCAGGGATGGTTGGAACAGATACGCAGTATTTT	CASSSTPGMVGTDTQYF
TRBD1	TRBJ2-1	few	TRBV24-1	TGTGCCACCAGCCCGGGACAGCGATTCTCCTACAATGAGCAGTTCTTC	CATSPGQRFSYNEQFF
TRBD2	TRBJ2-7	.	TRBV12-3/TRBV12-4	TGTGCCAGCAGTTTCTCTAGCGGGGGACACCCCTACGAGCAGTACTTC	CASSFSSGGHPYEQYF
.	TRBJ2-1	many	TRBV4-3	TGCGCCAGCAGCCAAGATACGGGATCCCCCTACAATGAGCAGTTCTTC	CASSQDTGSPYNEQFF